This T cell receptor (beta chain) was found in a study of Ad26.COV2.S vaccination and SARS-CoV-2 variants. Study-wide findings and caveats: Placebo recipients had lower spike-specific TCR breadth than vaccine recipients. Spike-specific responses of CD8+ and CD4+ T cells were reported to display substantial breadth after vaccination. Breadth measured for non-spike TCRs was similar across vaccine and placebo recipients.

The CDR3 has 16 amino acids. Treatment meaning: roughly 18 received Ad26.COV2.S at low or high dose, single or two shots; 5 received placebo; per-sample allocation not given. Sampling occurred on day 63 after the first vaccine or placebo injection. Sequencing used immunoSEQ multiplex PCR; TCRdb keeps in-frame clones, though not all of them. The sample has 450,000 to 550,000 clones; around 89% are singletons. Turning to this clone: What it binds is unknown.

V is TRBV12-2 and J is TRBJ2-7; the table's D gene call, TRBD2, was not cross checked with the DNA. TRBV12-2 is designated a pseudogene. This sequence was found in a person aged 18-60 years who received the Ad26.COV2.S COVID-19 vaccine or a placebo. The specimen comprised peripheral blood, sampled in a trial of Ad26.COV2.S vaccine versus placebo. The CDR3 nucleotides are TGTGCAAGTCGCCACAGCGGGAGGGAAAACCATTACGAGCAGTACTTC. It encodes CASRHSGRENHYEQYF.